The 14 T cell receptor beta chains in this list originate from one sample, sequenced in a study of a mutant IDH1 vaccine in newly diagnosed glioma. Regarding time point: week 47, end of study. Topical imiquimod accompanied each vaccine dose, which consisted of 300 ug of mutant IDH1 20-mer peptide. This table comes from immunoSEQ multiplex PCR, and its TCRdb copy is limited to in-frame clones, with some not included. The table lists some 62,000 clones, 80% to 85% of them singletons, with 3.5% to 4% in the top ten. Their recognized antigens are unknown. The sequencing here drew on PBMCs, taken from a glioma patient whose treatment included an IDH1 peptide vaccine. These receptors came from a young man with glioma.

This clone was detected once. V usage is TRBV2 and J usage is TRBJ2-6; D is undetermined. The V gene lost 6 bases and the J gene lost 0 bases, with 15 bases spanning the gap. Per the germline V gene, CDR1 is SNHLY and CDR2 is FYNNEI. The CDR3 loop spans 17 amino acids. CDR3 DNA: TGTGCCAGCAGCCAGGTTCCTCTGAGCTCTGGGGCCAACGTCCTGACTTTC. This sequence encodes CASSQVPLSSGANVLTF.

The chain is built from TRBV27 and TRBJ2-7, with 11 bases identical to TRBD1. J was trimmed by 3 bases and V by 6 bases; bases with no gene match: 7. The germline gives CDR1 MNHEY, CDR2 SMNVEV (reference sequence). The CDR3 contains 15 residues. The CDR3 reads CASREGTGGIYEQYF. CDR3 nucleotides: TGTGCCAGCAGGGAAGGGACAGGGGGAATCTACGAGCAGTACTTC.

This chain links TRBV5-1 with TRBJ1-6; no firm D call. CDR1 is SGHRS and CDR2 is YFSETQ in the germline V gene. V lost 0 bases, J lost 14 bases, and 18 bases lay in between. This CDR3 is 15 amino acids long. DNA of the CDR3: TGCGCCAGCAGCTTGGCGGGTAGTTATAGTGGGTCCCTCCACTTT. It codes for CASSLAGSYSGSLHF.

The V call is TRBV13, the J call TRBJ2-7; D gene unclear. Germline values: CDR1 PRHDT, CDR2 FYEKMQ (reference sequence). Trimming shortened V by 5 bases and J by 2 bases, and 13 bases separated the two germline ends. This CDR3 spans 14 amino acids. The CDR3 region is CASSPRQLTYEQYF. The CDR3 DNA reads TGTGCCAGCAGCCCCCGACAACTGACCTACGAGCAGTACTTC.

This chain connects TRBV12-5 to TRBJ2-5; TRBD1 or TRBD2 may be the D gene (5 bases each). Germline CDR1 LGHNT, CDR2 FRNRAP. The CDR3 covers 12 residues. With 8 bases removed from V and 2 bases from J, the gap between germline ends came to 9 bases. The CDR3 bases are TGTGCTAGTATGGGGGTTCAAGAGACCCAGTACTTC. Translated: CASMGVQETQYF.

The chain is built from TRBV19 and TRBJ1-2; 9 bases agree with TRBD1. Trimming at V came to 9 bases and at J to 4 bases, leaving 9 bases not matched to a gene. The CDR3 contains 14 residues. Germline-derived CDR1 and CDR2 are LNHDA and SQIVND (reference sequence). In DNA form, the CDR3 reads TGTGCCAGCCGGGACAGGGTTTATTTCTATGGCTACACCTTC. Amino acids: CASRDRVYFYGYTF.

This chain links TRBV25-1 with TRBJ1-4; 7 bases map to TRBD1. V trimming: 5 bases; J trimming: 0 bases; junction bases outside the gene matches: 3. Germline-derived CDR1 and CDR2 are MGHDK and SYGVNS. This CDR3 is 15 amino acids long. For the CDR3, the DNA is TGTGCCAGCAGTTCGACAGGGACAACTAATGAAAAACTGTTTTTT. Encoded protein: CASSSTGTTNEKLFF.

The rearrangement uses TRBV19 and TRBJ1-1, with D uncertain. V lost 2 bases, J lost 1 base, and 11 bases lay in between. This CDR3 is 15 amino acids long. Germline CDR1 and CDR2: LNHDA and SQIVND (reference sequence). This chain's CDR3 is CASSIQAHPNTEAFF. In DNA, the CDR3 is TGTGCCAGTAGTATACAGGCCCACCCGAACACTGAAGCTTTCTTT.

With respect to this clone: Other nucleotide sequences from this sample produce the same CDR3. J is TRBJ1-1 and V is TRBV11-2; D is unresolved. From germline, CDR1 is SGHAT and CDR2 FQNNGV. Trimming shortened V by 2 bases and J by 1 base, and 5 bases separated the two germline ends. CDR3 length: 13 amino acids. CDR3 sequence reads: CASSLKRNTEAFF. The DNA for the CDR3 is TGTGCCAGCAGCTTAAAGAGGAACACTGAAGCTTTCTTT.

The chain uses TRBV6-5 and TRBJ2-7, with D hard to call. Trimming removed 6 bases from V and 1 base from J, with 13 bases in between. CDR1 and CDR2 from the germline V gene are MNHEY and SVGAGI. The CDR3 extends over 14 amino acids. This CDR3 reads CASSPSRLSYEQYF. The CDR3 coding sequence is TGTGCCAGCAGCCCTTCGAGATTATCCTACGAGCAGTACTTC.

V usage is TRBV4-1 and J usage is TRBJ2-7; D is tentatively TRBD1 or TRBD2 (6 bases each). Germline V gene sequence: CDR1 MGHRA, CDR2 YSYEKL. This CDR3 is 16 amino acids long. Deletions cut 4 bases from V and 2 bases from J, with 18 bases between. In nucleotides, the CDR3 is TGCGCCAGCAGCCCCCTCGGGGGCCTTCTCCCCTACGAGCAGTACTTC. It yields the protein CASSPLGGLLPYEQYF.

This clone was seen just once. The V call is TRBV30, the J call TRBJ2-3; 7 bases agree with TRBD1. CDR1 and CDR2 (germline): GTSNPN, SVGIG (reference sequence). V shed 2 bases and J 4 bases; nucleotides not matched to a gene: 12. This CDR3 has 16 amino acids. The CDR3 sequence: CAWSQTGVASPDTQYF. The DNA of the CDR3 is TGTGCCTGGAGTCAAACAGGGGTGGCGAGCCCAGATACGCAGTATTTT.

This clone was observed once. The chain couples TRBV9 to TRBJ2-7; TRBD2 matches 7 bases. Germline V lookup: CDR1 SGDLS, CDR2 YYNGEE. Losses at the gene ends were 4 bases for V and 2 bases for J; bases not matched to a gene: 9. This CDR3 is built from 15 residues. This CDR3 is CASSIRSGAPYEQYF. CDR3 sequence (DNA): TGTGCCAGCAGCATACGAAGCGGGGCGCCCTACGAGCAGTACTTC.

The rearrangement joins TRBV5-1 to TRBJ1-1; D call uncertain. The CDR3 is 15 residues long. V was shortened by 0 bases and J by 0 bases, with 9 bases between the two germline ends. Germline lookup yields CDR1 SGHRS and CDR2 YFSETQ. CDR3 amino acids: CASSLEATMNTEAFF. The DNA for the CDR3 is TGCGCCAGCAGCTTGGAAGCAACAATGAACACTGAAGCTTTCTTT.